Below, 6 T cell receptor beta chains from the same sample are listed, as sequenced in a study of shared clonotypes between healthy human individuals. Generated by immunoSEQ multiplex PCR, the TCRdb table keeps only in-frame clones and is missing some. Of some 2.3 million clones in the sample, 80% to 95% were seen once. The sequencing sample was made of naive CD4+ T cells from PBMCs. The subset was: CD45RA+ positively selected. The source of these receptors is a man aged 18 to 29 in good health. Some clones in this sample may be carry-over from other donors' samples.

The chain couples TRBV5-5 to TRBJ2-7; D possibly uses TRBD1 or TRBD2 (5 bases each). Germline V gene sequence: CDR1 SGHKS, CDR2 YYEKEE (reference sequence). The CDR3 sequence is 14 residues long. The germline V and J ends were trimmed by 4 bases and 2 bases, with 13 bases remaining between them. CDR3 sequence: CASSDPGPTYEQYF. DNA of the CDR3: TGTGCCAGCAGCGACCCGGGACCCACCTACGAGCAGTACTTC.

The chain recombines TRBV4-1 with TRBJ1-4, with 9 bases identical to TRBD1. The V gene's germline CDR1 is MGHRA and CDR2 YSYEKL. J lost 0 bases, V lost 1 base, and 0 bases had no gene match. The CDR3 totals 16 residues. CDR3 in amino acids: CASSQGQGATNEKLFF. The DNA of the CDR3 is TGCGCCAGCAGCCAAGGACAGGGGGCAACTAATGAAAAACTGTTTTTT.

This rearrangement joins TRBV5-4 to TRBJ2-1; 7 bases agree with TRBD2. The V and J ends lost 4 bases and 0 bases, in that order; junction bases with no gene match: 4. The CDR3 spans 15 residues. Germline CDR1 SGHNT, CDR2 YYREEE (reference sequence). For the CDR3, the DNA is TGTGCCAGCAGCACCGGGACTACCTCCTACAATGAGCAGTTCTTC. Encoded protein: CASSTGTTSYNEQFF.

CDR3 amino acids: CASSTPGGPNQPQHF. Here the CDR3 DNA reads TGTGCCAGTAGTACCCCCGGGGGCCCGAATCAGCCCCAGCATTTT. V and J are TRBV19 and TRBJ1-5; TRBD1 might be the D (6 bases). Per the germline V gene, CDR1 is LNHDA and CDR2 is SQIVND (reference sequence). Trimming cost V 4 bases and J 4 bases, with 14 bases left between them. The CDR3 extends over 15 amino acids. The entire variable domain, with the rest obtained from reference TRBV19 and TRBJ1-5, is as follows: DGGITQSPKYLFRKEGQNVTLSCEQNLNHDAMYWYRQDPGQGLRLIYYSQIVNDFQKGDIAEGYSVSREKKESFPLTVTSAQKNPTAFYLCASSTPGGPNQPQHFGDGTRLSIL.

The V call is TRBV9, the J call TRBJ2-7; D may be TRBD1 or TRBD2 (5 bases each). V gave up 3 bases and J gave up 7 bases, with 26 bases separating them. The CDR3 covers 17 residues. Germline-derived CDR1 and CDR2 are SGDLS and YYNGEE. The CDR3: CASSGGSPRGATGEQYF. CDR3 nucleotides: TGTGCCAGCAGCGGTGGGTCTCCGAGAGGGGCAACGGGGGAGCAGTACTTC.

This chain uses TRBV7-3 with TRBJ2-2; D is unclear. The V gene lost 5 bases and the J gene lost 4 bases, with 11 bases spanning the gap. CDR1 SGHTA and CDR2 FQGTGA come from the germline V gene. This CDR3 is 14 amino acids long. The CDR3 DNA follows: TGTGCCAGCAGCCTCGAGGCAACCACCGGGGAGCTGTTTTTT. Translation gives CASSLEATTGELFF. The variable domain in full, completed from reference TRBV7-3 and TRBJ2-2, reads GAGVSQTPSNKVTEKGKYVELRCDPISGHTALYWYRQSLGQGPEFLIYFQGTGAADDSGLPNDRFFAVRPEGSVSTLKIQRTERGDSAVYLCASSLEATTGELFFGEGSRLTVL.